This T cell receptor beta chain was identified in a study of cytotoxic CD8 clonotypes in ibrutinib-treated CLL. As for the study in general: Responses: some 24 partial, 2 complete; after median approximately six years, around 15 stayed remitted, some twelve progressed. Median treatment time before response sampling was roughly twelve months, range 6 to 36.

This clone counts as medium-sized. The antigen is unknown. Clones were read by immunoSEQ multiplex PCR, and TCRdb kept only the in-frame ones, dropping some. The table records 28,000 or so clones, roughly 62% of them present only once. Whole-study results and caveats: Elevated clonality accompanied ibrutinib response, with a return toward baseline values at progression. Public clonotypes, an uncommon group, contracted or remained stable on treatment.

This CDR3 spans 13 amino acids. Trimming removed 6 bases at V and 6 bases at J, with 12 bases between. The V gene's germline CDR1 is MDHEN and CDR2 SYDVKM. Sequencing used PBMCs, obtained before ibrutinib treatment. The TCR originated in a human donor with chronic lymphocytic leukemia. The V gene is TRBV28, the J gene TRBJ2-1, with D possibly TRBD2 on 6 matching bases. CDR3 sequence reads: CASRRGTPNEQFF. CDR3 DNA sequence: TGTGCCAGCAGGCGGGGCACCCCCAATGAGCAGTTCTTC.